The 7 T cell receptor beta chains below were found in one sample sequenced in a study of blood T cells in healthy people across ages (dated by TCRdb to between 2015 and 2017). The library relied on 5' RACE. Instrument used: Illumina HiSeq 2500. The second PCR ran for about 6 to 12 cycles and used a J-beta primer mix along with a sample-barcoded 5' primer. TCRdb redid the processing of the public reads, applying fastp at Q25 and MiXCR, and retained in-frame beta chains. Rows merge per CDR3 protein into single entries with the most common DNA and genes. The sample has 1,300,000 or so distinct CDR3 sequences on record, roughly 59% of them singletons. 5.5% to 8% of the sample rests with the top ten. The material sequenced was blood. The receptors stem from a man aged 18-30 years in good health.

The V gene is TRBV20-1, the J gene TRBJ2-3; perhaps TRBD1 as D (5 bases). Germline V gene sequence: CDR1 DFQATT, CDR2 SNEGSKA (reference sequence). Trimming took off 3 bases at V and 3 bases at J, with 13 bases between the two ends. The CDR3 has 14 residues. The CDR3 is CSARGQGFTDTQYF. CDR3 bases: TGCAGTGCTAGGGGCCAGGGCTTTACAGATACGCAGTATTTT.

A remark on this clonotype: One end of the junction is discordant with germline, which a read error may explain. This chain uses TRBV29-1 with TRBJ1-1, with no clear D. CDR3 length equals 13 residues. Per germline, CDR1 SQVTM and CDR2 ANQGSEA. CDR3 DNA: TGCAGCGTCCGGGAAGGGTCCAACACTGAGGCTTTCTTT. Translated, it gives CSVREGSNTEAFF.

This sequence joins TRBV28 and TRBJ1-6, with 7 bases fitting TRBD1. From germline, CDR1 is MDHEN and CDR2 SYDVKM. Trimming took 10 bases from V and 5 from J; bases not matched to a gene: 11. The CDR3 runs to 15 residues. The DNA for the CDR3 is TGTGCCACTGGGACAGCCTTCGCCAATAATTCACCCCTCCACTTT. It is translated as CATGTAFANNSPLHF.

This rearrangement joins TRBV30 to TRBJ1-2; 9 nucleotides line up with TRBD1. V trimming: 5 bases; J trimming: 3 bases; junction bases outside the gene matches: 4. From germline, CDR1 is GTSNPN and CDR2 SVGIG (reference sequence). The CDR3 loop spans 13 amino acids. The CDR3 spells CAWRGQGDYGYTF. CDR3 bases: TGTGCCTGGCGGGGACAGGGAGACTATGGCTACACCTTC.

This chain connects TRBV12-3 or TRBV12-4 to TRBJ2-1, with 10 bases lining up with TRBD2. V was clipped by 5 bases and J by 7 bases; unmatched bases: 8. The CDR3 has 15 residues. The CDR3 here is CASSPQREGLNEQFF. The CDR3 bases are TGTGCCAGCAGTCCTCAGCGGGAGGGTTTGAATGAGCAGTTCTTC.

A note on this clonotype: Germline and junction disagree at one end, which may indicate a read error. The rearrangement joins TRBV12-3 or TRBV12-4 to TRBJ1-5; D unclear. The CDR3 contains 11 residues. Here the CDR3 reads CASGSNQAQHF. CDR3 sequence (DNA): TGTGCCAGCGGGAGCAATCAGGCCCAGCATTTT.

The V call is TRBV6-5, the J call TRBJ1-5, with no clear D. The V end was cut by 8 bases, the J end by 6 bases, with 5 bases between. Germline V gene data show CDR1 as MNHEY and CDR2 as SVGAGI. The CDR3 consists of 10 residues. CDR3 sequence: CASGGQPQHF. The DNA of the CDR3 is TGTGCCAGCGGCGGTCAGCCCCAGCATTTT.